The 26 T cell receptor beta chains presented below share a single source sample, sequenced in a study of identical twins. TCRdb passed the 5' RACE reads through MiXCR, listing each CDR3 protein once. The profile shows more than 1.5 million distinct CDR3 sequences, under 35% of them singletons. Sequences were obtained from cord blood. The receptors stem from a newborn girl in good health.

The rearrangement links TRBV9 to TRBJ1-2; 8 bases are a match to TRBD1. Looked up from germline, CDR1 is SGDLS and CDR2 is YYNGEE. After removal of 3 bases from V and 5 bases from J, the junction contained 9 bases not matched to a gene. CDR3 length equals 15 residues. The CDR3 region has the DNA TGTGCCAGCAGCGCCCAGGGGGCCGTAGGGTATGGCTACACCTTC. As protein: CASSAQGAVGYGYTF.

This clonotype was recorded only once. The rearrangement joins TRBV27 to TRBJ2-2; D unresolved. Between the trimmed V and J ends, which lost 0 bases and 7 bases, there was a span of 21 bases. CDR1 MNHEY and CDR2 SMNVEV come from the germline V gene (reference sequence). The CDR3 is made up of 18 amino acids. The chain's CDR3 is CASSLSASRGVQGGELFF. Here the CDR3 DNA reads TGTGCCAGCAGTTTATCCGCGTCGCGTGGCGTTCAAGGCGGGGAGCTGTTTTTT.

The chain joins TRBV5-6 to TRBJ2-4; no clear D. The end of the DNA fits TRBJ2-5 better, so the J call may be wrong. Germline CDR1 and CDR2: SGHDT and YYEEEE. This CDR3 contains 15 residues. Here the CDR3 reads CASSPTWATRETQYF. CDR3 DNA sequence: TGTGCCAGCAGCCCCACTTGGGCGACCCGGGAGACCCAGTACTTC.

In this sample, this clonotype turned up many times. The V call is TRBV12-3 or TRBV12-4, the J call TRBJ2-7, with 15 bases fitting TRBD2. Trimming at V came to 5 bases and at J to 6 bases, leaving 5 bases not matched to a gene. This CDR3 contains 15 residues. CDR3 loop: CASSVGLAGGSEQYF. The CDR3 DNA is TGTGCCAGCAGTGTGGGACTAGCGGGGGGTAGCGAGCAGTACTTC.

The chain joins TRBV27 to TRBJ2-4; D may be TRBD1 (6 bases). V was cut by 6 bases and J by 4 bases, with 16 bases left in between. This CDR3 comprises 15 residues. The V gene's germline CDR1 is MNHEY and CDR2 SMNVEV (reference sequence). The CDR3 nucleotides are TGTGCCAGCAGCCGGGATAGGACAGATAAAAACATTCAGTACTTC. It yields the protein CASSRDRTDKNIQYF.

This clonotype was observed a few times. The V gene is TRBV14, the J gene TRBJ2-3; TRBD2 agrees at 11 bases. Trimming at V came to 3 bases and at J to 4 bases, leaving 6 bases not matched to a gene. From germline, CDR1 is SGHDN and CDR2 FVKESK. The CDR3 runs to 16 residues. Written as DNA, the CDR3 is TGTGCCAGCAGCCACATAGCGGGAGGGCCCGCAGATACGCAGTATTTT. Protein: CASSHIAGGPADTQYF.

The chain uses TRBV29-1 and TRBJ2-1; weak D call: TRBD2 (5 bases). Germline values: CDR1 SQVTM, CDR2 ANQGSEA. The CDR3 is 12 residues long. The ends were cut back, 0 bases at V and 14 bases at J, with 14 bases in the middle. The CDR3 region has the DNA TGCAGCGTTGAAGAAGTGGGCAGCGGCAAGTTCTTC. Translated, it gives CSVEEVGSGKFF.

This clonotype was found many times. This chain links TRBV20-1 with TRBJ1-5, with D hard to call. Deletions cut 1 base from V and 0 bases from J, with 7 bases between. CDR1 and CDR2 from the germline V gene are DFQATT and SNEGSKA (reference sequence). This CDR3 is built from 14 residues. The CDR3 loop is CSARGGYSNQPQHF. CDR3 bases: TGCAGTGCTAGAGGGGGATATAGCAATCAGCCCCAGCATTTT.

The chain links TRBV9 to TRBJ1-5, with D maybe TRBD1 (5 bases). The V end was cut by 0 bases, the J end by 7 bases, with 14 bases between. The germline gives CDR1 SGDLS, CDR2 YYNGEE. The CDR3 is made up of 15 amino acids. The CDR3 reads CASSVGNRTRQPQHF. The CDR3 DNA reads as TGTGCCAGCAGCGTAGGTAACAGGACTCGGCAGCCCCAGCATTTT. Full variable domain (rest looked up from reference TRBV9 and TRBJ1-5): DSGVTQTPKHLITATGQRVTLRCSPRSGDLSVYWYQQSLDQGLQFLIQYYNGEERAKGNILERFSAQQFPDLHSELNLSSLELGDSALYFCASSVGNRTRQPQHFGDGTRLSIL.

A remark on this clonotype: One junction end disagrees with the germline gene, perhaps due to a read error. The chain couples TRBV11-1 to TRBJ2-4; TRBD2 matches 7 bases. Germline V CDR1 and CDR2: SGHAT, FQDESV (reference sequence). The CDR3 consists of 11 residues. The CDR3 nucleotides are TGTGCCAGCAGCTTATTCGGGGAGGGCAGGTTC. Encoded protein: CASSLFGEGRF.

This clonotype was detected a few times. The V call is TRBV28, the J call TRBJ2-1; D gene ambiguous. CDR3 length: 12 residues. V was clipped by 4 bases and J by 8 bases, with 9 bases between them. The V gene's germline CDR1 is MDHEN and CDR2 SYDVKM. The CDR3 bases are TGTGCCAGCAGTTCCCCTTTGGATGAGCAGTTCTTC. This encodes CASSSPLDEQFF.

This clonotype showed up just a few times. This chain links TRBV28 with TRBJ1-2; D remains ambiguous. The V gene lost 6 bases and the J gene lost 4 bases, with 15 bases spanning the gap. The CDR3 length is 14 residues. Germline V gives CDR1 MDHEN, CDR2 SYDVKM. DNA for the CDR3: TGTGCCAGCAGCTCAGGCGACACCCTCTATGGCTACACCTTC. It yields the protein CASSSGDTLYGYTF.

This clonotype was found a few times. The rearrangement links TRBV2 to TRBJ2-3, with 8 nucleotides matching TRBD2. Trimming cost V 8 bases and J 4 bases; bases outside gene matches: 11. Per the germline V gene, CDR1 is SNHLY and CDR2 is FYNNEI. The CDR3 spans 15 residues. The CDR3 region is CASPLITGRADTQYF. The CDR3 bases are TGTGCCAGCCCGTTGATCACCGGGAGGGCAGATACGCAGTATTTT.

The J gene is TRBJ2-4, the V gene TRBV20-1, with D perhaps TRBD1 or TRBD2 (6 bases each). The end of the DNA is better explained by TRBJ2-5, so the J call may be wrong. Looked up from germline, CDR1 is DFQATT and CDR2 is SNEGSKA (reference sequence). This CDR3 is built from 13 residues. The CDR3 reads CSAATRRGETQYF. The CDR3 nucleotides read TGCAGTGCGGCTACTAGGAGGGGGGAGACCCAGTACTTC.

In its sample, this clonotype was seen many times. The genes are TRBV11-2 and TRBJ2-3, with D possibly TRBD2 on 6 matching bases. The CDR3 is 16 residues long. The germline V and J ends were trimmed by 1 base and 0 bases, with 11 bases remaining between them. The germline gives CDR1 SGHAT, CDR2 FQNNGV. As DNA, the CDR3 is TGTGCCAGCAGCTTAGTGGTTGGGGGGAGCACAGATACGCAGTATTTT. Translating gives CASSLVVGGSTDTQYF.

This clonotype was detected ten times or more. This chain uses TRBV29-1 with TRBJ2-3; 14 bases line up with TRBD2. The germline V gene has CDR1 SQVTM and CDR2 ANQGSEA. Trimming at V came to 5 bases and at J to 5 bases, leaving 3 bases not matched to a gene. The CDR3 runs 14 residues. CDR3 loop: CSVSGTSGRDTQYF. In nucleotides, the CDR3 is TGCAGCGTTTCCGGGACTAGCGGGAGAGATACGCAGTATTTT.

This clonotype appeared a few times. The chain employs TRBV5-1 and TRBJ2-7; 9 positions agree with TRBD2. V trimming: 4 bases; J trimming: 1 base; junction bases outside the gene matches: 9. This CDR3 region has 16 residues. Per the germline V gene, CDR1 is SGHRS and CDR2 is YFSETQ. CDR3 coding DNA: TGCGCCAGCAGCCCCTATGGTAGCGGGAGTTCCTACGAGCAGTACTTC. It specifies CASSPYGSGSSYEQYF. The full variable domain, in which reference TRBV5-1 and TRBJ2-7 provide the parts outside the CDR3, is KAGVTQTPRYLIKTRGQQVTLSCSPISGHRSVSWYQQTPGQGLQFLFEYFSETQRNKGNFPGRFSGRQFSNSRSEMNVSTLELGDSALYLCASSPYGSGSSYEQYFGPGTRLTVT.

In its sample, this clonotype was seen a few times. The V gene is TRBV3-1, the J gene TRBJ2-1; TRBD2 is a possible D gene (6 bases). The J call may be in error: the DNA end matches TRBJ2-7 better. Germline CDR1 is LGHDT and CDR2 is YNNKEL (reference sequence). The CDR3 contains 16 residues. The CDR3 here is CASSQEGRFSDNEQYF. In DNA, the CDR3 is TGTGCCAGCAGCCAAGAAGGGAGGTTTTCCGACAATGAGCAGTACTTC.

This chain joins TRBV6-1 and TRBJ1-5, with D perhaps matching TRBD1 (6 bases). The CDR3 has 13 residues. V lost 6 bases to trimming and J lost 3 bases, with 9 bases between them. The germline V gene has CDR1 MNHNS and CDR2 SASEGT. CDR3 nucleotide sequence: TGTGCCAGCAGAGGACAGTACAATCAGCCCCAGCATTTT. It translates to CASRGQYNQPQHF.

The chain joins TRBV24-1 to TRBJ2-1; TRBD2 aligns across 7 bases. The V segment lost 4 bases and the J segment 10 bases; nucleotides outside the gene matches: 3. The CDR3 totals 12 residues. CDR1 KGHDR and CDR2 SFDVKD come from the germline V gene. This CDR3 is CATSDLSGEQFF. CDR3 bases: TGTGCCACCAGTGACCTTAGCGGGGAGCAGTTCTTC.

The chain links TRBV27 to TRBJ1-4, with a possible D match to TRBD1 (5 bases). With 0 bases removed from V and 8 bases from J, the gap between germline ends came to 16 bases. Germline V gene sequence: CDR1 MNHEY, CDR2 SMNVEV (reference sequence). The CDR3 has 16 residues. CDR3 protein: CASSLSRGWGLEKLFF. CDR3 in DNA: TGTGCCAGCAGTTTATCCCGGGGGTGGGGACTGGAAAAACTGTTTTTT.

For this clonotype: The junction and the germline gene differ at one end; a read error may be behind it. CDR3 sequence reads: CASSLLRRGSTNEILFF. Written as DNA, the CDR3 is TGTGCCAGCAGTTTATTAAGGAGAGGATCAACTAATGAAATACTGTTTTTT. The chain carries TRBV28 and TRBJ1-4; no reliable D call. The CDR3 totals 17 residues. CDR1 and CDR2 from the germline V gene are MDHEN and SYDVKM.

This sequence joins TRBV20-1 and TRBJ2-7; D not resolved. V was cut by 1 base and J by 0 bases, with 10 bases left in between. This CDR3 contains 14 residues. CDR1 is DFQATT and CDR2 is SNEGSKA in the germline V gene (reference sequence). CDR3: CSARAFGSSYEQYF. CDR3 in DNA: TGCAGTGCTAGAGCGTTCGGAAGCTCCTACGAGCAGTACTTC.

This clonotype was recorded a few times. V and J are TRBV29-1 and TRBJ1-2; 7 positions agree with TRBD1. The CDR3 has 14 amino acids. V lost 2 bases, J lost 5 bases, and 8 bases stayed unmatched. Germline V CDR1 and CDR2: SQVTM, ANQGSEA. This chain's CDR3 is CSVESEGRGYGYTF. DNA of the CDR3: TGCAGCGTTGAATCAGAGGGCAGGGGGTATGGCTACACCTTC.

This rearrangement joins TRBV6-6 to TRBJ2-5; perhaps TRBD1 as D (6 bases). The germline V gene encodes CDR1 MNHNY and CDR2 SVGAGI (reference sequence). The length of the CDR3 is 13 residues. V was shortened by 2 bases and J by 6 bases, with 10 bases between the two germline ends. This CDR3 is CASSYGQGQTQYF. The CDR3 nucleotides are TGTGCCAGCAGTTACGGGCAGGGGCAGACCCAGTACTTC.

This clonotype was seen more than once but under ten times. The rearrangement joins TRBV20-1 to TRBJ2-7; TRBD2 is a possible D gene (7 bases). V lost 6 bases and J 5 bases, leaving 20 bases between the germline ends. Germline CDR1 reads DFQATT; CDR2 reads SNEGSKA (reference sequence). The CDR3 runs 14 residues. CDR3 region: CSALRGGRGNEQYF. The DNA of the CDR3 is TGCAGTGCCCTTAGGGGGGGCAGGGGAAACGAGCAGTACTTC.